This T cell receptor beta chain is drawn from a study of T cell changes during pregnancy in multiple sclerosis. The assay was immunoSEQ multiplex PCR, and TCRdb's table has in-frame clones only and misses some. The table includes more than 100,000 clones, 85% to 95% detected once. This CDR3 region has 13 residues. The V and J ends lost 1 base and 12 bases respectively, with 13 bases between them. In germline, CDR1 is LNHDA, CDR2 SQIVND (reference sequence). The chain uses TRBV19 and TRBJ2-1; D is perhaps TRBD2 (6 bases). Sequencing was performed on peripheral blood, taken after pregnancy. The clonotype was recovered from a female donor with multiple sclerosis, enrolled in a pregnancy study. CDR3 amino acids: CASSIVGGLGQFF. CDR3 DNA: TGTGCCAGTAGTATAGTGGGAGGATTGGGGCAGTTCTTC.